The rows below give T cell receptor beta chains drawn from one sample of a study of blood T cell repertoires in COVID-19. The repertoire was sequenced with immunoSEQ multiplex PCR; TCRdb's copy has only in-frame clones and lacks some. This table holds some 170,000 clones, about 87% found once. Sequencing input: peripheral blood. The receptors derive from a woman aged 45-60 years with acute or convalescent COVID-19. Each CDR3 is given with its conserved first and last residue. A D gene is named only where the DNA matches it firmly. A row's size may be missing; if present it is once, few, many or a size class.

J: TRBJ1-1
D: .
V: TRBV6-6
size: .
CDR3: CASWGAEAFF
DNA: TGTGCCAGCTGGGGAGCGGAAGCTTTCTTT

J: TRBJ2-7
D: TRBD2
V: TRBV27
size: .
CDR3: CATRLAAGHEQYF
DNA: TGTGCCACCCGACTAGCGGCCGGCCACGAGCAGTACTTC

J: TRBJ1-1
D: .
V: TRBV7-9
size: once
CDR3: CASSPKGGKAEAFF
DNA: TGTGCCAGCAGCCCAAAGGGGGGGAAGGCTGAAGCTTTCTTT

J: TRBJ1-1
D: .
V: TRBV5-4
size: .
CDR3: CASSLRRTAWGNTEAFF
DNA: TGTGCCAGCAGCCTAAGACGGACAGCTTGGGGAAACACTGAAGCTTTCTTT

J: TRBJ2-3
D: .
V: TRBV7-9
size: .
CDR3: CASSSPSITDTQYF
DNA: TGTGCCAGCAGTTCACCGAGCATCACAGATACGCAGTATTTT

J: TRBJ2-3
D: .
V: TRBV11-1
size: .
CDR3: CASSLLPTDTQYF
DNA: TGTGCCAGCAGCTTACTTCCCACAGATACGCAGTATTTT

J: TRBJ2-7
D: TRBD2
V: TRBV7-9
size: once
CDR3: CASSFTSGGAEGEQYF
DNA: TGTGCCAGCAGCTTTACTAGCGGGGGGGCAGAAGGCGAGCAGTACTTC

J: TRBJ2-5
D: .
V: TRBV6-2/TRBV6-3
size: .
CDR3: CASSLGMSRDTRETQYF
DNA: TGTGCCAGCAGCTTGGGTATGAGCCGGGACACTCGAGAGACCCAGTACTTC

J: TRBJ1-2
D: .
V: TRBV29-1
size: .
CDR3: CSALGFGTGIPIDYGYTF
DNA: TGCAGCGCCCTGGGTTTTGGTACAGGTATCCCTATCGACTATGGCTACACCTTC

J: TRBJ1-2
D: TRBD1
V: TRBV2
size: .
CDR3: CASSTGGEDTF
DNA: TGTGCCAGCAGTACAGGGGGCGAGGACACCTTC

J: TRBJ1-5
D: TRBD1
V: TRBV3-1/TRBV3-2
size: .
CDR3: CASSQTGGPQPQHF
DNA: TGTGCCAGCAGCCAGACAGGGGGGCCTCAGCCCCAGCATTTT

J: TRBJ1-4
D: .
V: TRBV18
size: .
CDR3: CASSPQSRGAGVNEKLFF
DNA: TGTGCCAGCTCACCACAGAGCAGGGGCGCCGGGGTTAATGAAAAACTGTTTTTT

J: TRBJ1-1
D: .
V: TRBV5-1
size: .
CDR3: CASSLADKDTEAFF
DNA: TGCGCCAGCAGCTTGGCCGACAAAGACACTGAAGCTTTCTTT

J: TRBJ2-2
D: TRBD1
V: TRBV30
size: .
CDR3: CAWDPGQGGAGELFF
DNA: TGTGCCTGGGATCCGGGACAGGGAGGGGCCGGGGAGCTGTTTTTT

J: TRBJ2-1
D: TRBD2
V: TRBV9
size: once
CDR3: CASSLAGGAGNEQFF
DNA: TGTGCCAGCAGCTTAGCGGGGGGCGCGGGGAATGAGCAGTTCTTC

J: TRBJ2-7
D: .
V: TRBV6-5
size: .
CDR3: CASSYSPFRDGEQYF
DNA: TGTGCCAGCAGTTACTCGCCTTTCAGGGATGGCGAGCAGTACTTC

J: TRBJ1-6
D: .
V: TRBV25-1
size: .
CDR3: CASSESRTANSPLHF
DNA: TGTGCCAGCAGTGAATCCCGGACAGCTAATTCACCCCTCCACTTT

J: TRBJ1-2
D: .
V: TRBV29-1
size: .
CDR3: CSVARLLKVDGYTF
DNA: TGCAGCGTCGCCCGACTTCTCAAGGTGGATGGCTACACCTTC

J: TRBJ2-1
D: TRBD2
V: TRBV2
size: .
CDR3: CASRGTSGDRYNEQFF
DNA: TGTGCCAGCAGAGGGACTAGCGGGGACCGATACAATGAGCAGTTCTTC

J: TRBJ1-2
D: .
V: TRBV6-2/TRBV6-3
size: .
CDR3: CASSYTDYGYTF
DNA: TGTGCCAGCAGCTATACGGACTATGGCTACACCTTC

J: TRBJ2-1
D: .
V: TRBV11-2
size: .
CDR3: CASSLDQTSGYEQFF
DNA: TGTGCCAGCAGCTTAGACCAGACTAGTGGTTATGAGCAGTTCTTC

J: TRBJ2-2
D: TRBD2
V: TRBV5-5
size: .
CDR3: CASSPSGVNTGELFF
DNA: TGTGCCAGCAGCCCTAGCGGAGTGAACACCGGGGAGCTGTTTTTT